Presented here are 13 T cell receptor beta chains from one specimen sequenced in a study of cytomegalovirus exposure and HLA in healthy donors. The PCR made use of 60 Vbeta and 13 Jbeta primers. TCRdb keeps only in-frame clones here, not all; method: immunoSEQ multiplex PCR. In the table there are approximately 140,000 clones, 81% of which are singletons. Material for sequencing was PBMCs. The receptors shown here come from a young man in good health and CMV-seronegative.

This clone has just one count. The chain is built from TRBV29-1 and TRBJ2-4, with TRBD2 matching over 7 bases. This CDR3 is built from 12 residues. The germline V gene has CDR1 SQVTM and CDR2 ANQGSEA. J lost 8 bases, V lost 7 bases, and 8 bases had no gene match. CDR3 nucleotides: TGCAGCGGGGAGGTGGGGGGGGACATTCAGTACTTC. As protein: CSGEVGGDIQYF.

The gene calls are TRBV14 and TRBJ1-1; TRBD1 matches at 7 bases. V was pared by 5 bases and J by 0 bases, with 12 bases of the junction left unmatched. This CDR3 contains 17 residues. Germline values: CDR1 SGHDN, CDR2 FVKESK. The CDR3: CASSNYWDSPMNTEAFF. CDR3 DNA sequence: TGTGCCAGCAGCAACTACTGGGACAGTCCAATGAACACTGAAGCTTTCTTT.

In its sample, this clone was seen once. V is TRBV28 and J is TRBJ2-1, with 10 positions matching TRBD2. V gave up 5 bases and J gave up 2 bases; unmatched junction bases: 6. The CDR3 is 16 residues long. Germline V gene sequence: CDR1 MDHEN, CDR2 SYDVKM. This CDR3 is CASSIPSGGPYNEQFF. CDR3 DNA sequence: TGTGCCAGCAGTATCCCTAGCGGGGGCCCCTACAATGAGCAGTTCTTC.

J is TRBJ1-1 and V is TRBV18, with unresolved D. Per the germline V gene, CDR1 is KGHSH and CDR2 is LQKENI. CDR3 length equals 14 residues. Trimming stripped 5 bases from V and 1 base from J, with 11 bases between. The CDR3: CASSGSAGNTEAFF. The CDR3 nucleotides are TGTGCCAGCTCAGGGTCGGCAGGGAACACTGAAGCTTTCTTT.

This chain links TRBV2 with TRBJ1-6; 8 bases fit TRBD1. Germline trimming cut 6 bases from V and 6 bases from J; bases unmatched to any gene: 10. The germline CDR1 and CDR2 sequences are SNHLY and FYNNEI. The CDR3 contains 16 residues. CDR3 in DNA: TGTGCCAGCAGCTCCCTTGGGCAGGGGGCTAATTCACCCCTCCACTTT. This encodes CASSSLGQGANSPLHF.

The gene calls are TRBV6-5 and TRBJ2-3, with D perhaps matching TRBD2 (6 bases). The V and J ends lost 4 bases and 2 bases respectively, with 13 bases between them. This CDR3 has 15 amino acids. Looked up from germline, CDR1 is MNHEY and CDR2 is SVGAGI. For the CDR3, the DNA is TGTGCCAGCAGTTCGGACGGGAGAACCACAGATACGCAGTATTTT. Translated: CASSSDGRTTDTQYF.

V and J are TRBV6-1 and TRBJ1-1; 7 bases are shared with TRBD1. Germline-derived CDR1 and CDR2 are MNHNS and SASEGT. The CDR3 is 16 amino acids. V shed 2 bases, J shed 3 bases, and the junction held 9 bases outside the gene matches. CDR3 loop: CASSERGQKRYTEAFF. Here the CDR3 DNA reads TGTGCCAGCAGTGAACGGGGACAGAAGAGATACACTGAAGCTTTCTTT.

V usage is TRBV30 and J usage is TRBJ1-1; D might be TRBD1 (5 bases). V lost 2 bases, J lost 3 bases, and 16 bases lay in between. CDR1 and CDR2 (germline): GTSNPN, SVGIG (reference sequence). The length of the CDR3 is 15 residues. CDR3 amino acids: CAWSIWPGSHTEAFF. Written as DNA, the CDR3 is TGTGCCTGGAGTATTTGGCCAGGGTCGCACACTGAAGCTTTCTTT.

The chain links TRBV6-5 to TRBJ1-6; D gene unclear. The V gene lost 4 bases and the J gene lost 7 bases, with 14 bases spanning the gap. Germline-derived CDR1 and CDR2 are MNHEY and SVGAGI. There are 15 residues in the CDR3. The CDR3 loop reads CASSSPIEPNSPLHF. CDR3 nucleotides: TGTGCCAGCAGTTCCCCGATAGAGCCGAATTCACCCCTCCACTTT.

As DNA, the CDR3 is TGTGCCAGCAGCTTTGGCAGGGATCAGCCCCAGCATTTT. As protein: CASSFGRDQPQHF. The genes are TRBV7-9 and TRBJ1-5; possible D gene TRBD1, 5 bases. This CDR3 spans 13 amino acids. Germline V gives CDR1 SEHNR, CDR2 FQNEAQ (reference sequence). The V end was cut by 3 bases, the J end by 5 bases, with 8 bases between.

The chain uses TRBV4-3 and TRBJ1-3, with D uncertain. V lost 0 bases and J lost 4, with 10 bases in between. Germline V gene lookup returns CDR1 LGHNA and CDR2 YSLEER. This CDR3 has 15 residues. The CDR3 DNA is TGCGCCAGCAGCCAAGACCGAGCTACGGGAAACACCATATATTTT. This codes for CASSQDRATGNTIYF.

The chain recombines TRBV6-5 with TRBJ1-3, with D possibly matching TRBD1 (6 bases). Germline V gene lookup returns CDR1 MNHEY and CDR2 SVGAGI. The V gene lost 2 bases and the J gene lost 2 bases, with 13 bases spanning the gap. This CDR3 is built from 16 residues. The CDR3 here is CASSYSSGVAGNTIYF. CDR3 bases: TGTGCCAGCAGTTACAGTTCAGGGGTGGCTGGAAACACCATATATTTT.

The V gene is TRBV6-5, the J gene TRBJ1-3; D not resolved. This CDR3 spans 14 amino acids. V lost 7 bases to trimming and J lost 0 bases, with 10 bases between them. CDR1 and CDR2 (germline): MNHEY, SVGAGI. CDR3 protein: CASNSLSSGNTIYF. CDR3 nucleotide sequence: TGTGCCAGCAATTCCCTGAGCTCTGGAAACACCATATATTTT.